This is a list of T cell receptor beta chains from one sample in a study of OX40 agonist ivuxolimab in advanced cancers. This table comes from immunoSEQ multiplex PCR, and its TCRdb copy is limited to in-frame clones, with some not included. The top ten clones hold 1.1% of a sample with some 70,000 clones, around 93% of them seen once. Sample: CD4+ or CD8+ T cells sorted from blood, taken in a trial of the OX40 agonist ivuxolimab. The receptors were gathered from an adult with an advanced solid tumor such as melanoma, head and neck, liver or kidney cancer. CDR3s leave out the opening cysteine and the closing phenylalanine or tryptophan. The D gene is left open where the match is weak.

D,J,V,CDR3
TRBD1,TRBJ2-2,TRBV7-3,ASSRQRGTGRGITGELF
TRBD1,TRBJ1-1,TRBV11-2,ASSQGGTEAF
-,TRBJ1-2,TRBV29-1,SVRDTNYGYT
-,TRBJ1-3,TRBV5-1,ASRVEGAGNTIY
-,TRBJ1-4,TRBV5-1,ASSLNRGEKLF
-,TRBJ2-7,TRBV6-6,ASSPSYEQY
-,TRBJ1-1,TRBV11-2,ASSLQGTMNTEAF
-,TRBJ1-1,TRBV6-5,ASPKRETMNTEAF
-,TRBJ2-7,TRBV5-4,ASSLESSYEQY
TRBD2,TRBJ2-1,TRBV18,ASSPPAGGDNEQF
-,TRBJ2-4,TRBV6-1,ASSDMGGVSKNIQY
-,TRBJ2-5,TRBV5-1,ASSWTQETQY
-,TRBJ1-4,TRBV7-9,ASSIRGRNEKLF
-,TRBJ1-1,TRBV10-2,ASSVKPNTEAF
-,TRBJ2-7,TRBV21-1,ASSKEGREWY
-,TRBJ1-6,TRBV27,ASSPGISYNSPLH
-,TRBJ2-5,TRBV21-1,ASSKEPLQETQY
-,TRBJ2-1,TRBV29-1,SVRGSSYNEQF
-,TRBJ1-2,TRBV27,ASSSFRGSYGYT
TRBD1,TRBJ2-7,TRBV2,ASGDRGFLDEQY
-,TRBJ2-7,TRBV5-8,ATRRNYEQY
-,TRBJ2-5,TRBV5-4,ASSLGGVQETQY
TRBD1,TRBJ2-3,TRBV6-5,ASSSPGQGQDTQY
-,TRBJ2-5,TRBV19,ASSIEAGQETQY
-,TRBJ2-5,TRBV5-1,ASSQQETQY
-,TRBJ2-2,TRBV10-3,AIRSSSGSGELF
TRBD1,TRBJ1-1,TRBV5-4,ASTTPGQGATGAF
TRBD1,TRBJ2-2,TRBV7-9,ASSSRTGPNTGELF
-,TRBJ1-1,TRBV6-5,ASSYSQNTEAF
TRBD1,TRBJ1-5,TRBV27,ASSERQGQNQPQH
-,TRBJ1-3,TRBV18,ASPGTNSGNTIY
-,TRBJ1-1,TRBV6-5,ASRPRTAGNTEAF
-,TRBJ2-3,TRBV6-5,ASSYSAWGGIDTQY
TRBD1,TRBJ2-5,TRBV6-1,ASSELTGVWETQY
TRBD2,TRBJ2-2,TRBV7-3,ASSPGTRSGELF
TRBD2,TRBJ2-7,TRBV5-1,ASSLGLAVYYEQY
TRBD2,TRBJ2-1,TRBV7-9,ASSFLPGTSIEQF
TRBD2,TRBJ2-5,TRBV5-4,ASSSTSGRETQY
-,TRBJ1-2,TRBV9,ASRSDRNYGYT
TRBD1,TRBJ1-2,TRBV10-3,AIKGAPNYGYT
-,TRBJ1-2,TRBV11-3,ASAANDGKSSGYT
-,TRBJ2-5,TRBV19,ASSIPGYGETQY
TRBD1,TRBJ1-2,TRBV6-6,AIRPGQPPKYT
-,TRBJ2-3,TRBV10-1,ASSESGRPDTQY
-,TRBJ2-2,TRBV6-5,ASRTSRELF
TRBD1,TRBJ1-1,TRBV19,ASSKTTGEAF
-,TRBJ2-7,TRBV6-1,ATVGEYEQY
-,TRBJ1-4,TRBV6-5,ASSWIQGGQEKLF
TRBD2,TRBJ2-3,TRBV12-5,ASAAAGGPGDTQY
-,TRBJ2-7,TRBV18,ASSPNSRTAVYEQY
-,TRBJ1-6,TRBV4-1,ASSHPNSPLH